Included here is one T cell receptor (beta chain) sequence, with context. Its antigen is not identified. Unsorted cryopreserved PBMC were sequenced, averaging roughly 100,000 T cells per clinical donor. The data originate from a study of T cells in tuberculosis. In the study overall: Sequenced TCRs come from CD1B-GMM tetramer-binding T cells. Findings of the study overall: The TCR-beta difference was not significant; alpha differences partly reflected length.

Sequencing was performed with immunoSEQ multiplex PCR; in TCRdb, only in-frame clones are kept and a portion is missing. The data hold 25,000 to 35,000 clones, with just over 90% observed a single time. V trimming: 0 bases; J trimming: 14 bases; junction bases outside the gene matches: 16. CDR1 and CDR2 from the germline V gene are LGHNA and YSLEER. The CDR3 covers 17 residues. This chain links TRBV4-3 with TRBJ1-6; 7 positions agree with TRBD1. This clonotype was sampled from a donor aged 10 to 29 with latent tuberculosis or without tuberculosis infection. The sequenced sample was PBMCs. CDR3 sequence reads: CASSQDFRGTASGTLHF. The CDR3 bases are TGCGCCAGCAGCCAAGATTTCAGGGGGACGGCCTCCGGAACCCTCCACTTT.